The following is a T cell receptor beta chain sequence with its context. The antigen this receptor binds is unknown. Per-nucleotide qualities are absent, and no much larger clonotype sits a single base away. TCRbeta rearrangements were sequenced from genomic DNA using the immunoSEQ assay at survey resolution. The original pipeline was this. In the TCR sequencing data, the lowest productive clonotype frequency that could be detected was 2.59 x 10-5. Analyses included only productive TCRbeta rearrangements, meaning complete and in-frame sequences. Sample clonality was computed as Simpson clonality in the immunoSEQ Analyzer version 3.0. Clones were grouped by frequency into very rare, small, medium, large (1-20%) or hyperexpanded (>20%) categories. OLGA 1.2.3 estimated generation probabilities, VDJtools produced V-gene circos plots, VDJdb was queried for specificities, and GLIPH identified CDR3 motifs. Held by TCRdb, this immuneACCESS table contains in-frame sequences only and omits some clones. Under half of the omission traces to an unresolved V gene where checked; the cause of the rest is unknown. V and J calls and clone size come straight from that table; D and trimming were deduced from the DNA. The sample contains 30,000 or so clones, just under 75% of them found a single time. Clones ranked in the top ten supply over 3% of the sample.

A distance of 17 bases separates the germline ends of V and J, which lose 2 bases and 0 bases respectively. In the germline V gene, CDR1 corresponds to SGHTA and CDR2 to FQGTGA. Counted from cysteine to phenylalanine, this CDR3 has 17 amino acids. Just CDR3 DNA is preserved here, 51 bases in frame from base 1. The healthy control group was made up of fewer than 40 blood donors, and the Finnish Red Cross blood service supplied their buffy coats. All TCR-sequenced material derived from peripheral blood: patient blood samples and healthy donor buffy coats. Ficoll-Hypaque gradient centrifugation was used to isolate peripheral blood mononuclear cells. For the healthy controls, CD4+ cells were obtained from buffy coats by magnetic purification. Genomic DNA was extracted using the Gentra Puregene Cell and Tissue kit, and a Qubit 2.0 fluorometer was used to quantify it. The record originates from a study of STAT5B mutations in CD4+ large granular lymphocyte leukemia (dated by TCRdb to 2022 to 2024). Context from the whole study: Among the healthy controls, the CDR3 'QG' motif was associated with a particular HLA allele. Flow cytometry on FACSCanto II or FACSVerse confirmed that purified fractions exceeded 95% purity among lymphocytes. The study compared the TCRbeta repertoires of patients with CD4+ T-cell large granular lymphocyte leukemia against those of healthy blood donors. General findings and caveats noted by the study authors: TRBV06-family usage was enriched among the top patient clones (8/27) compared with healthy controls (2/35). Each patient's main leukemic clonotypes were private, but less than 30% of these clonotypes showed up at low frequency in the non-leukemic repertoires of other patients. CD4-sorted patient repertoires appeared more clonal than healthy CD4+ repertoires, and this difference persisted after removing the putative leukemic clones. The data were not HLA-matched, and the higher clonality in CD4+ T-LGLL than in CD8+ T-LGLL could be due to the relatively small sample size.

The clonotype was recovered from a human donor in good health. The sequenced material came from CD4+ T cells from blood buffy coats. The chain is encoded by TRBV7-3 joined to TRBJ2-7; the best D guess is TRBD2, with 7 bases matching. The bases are TGTGCCAGCAGCTTAGGGGGGGGCAGACTGATCTCCTACGAGCAGTACTTC. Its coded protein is CASSLGGGRLISYEQYF. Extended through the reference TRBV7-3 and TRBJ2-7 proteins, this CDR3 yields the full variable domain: GAGVSQTPSNKVTEKGKYVELRCDPISGHTALYWYRQSLGQGPEFLIYFQGTGAADDSGLPNDRFFAVRPEGSVSTLKIQRTERGDSAVYLCASSLGGGRLISYEQYFGPGTRLTVT.